These T cell receptor beta chains were read from a single sample in a study of blood T cell repertoires in COVID-19. Clones were read by immunoSEQ multiplex PCR, and TCRdb kept only the in-frame ones, dropping some. The sample lists a few hundred thousand clones; roughly 90% were seen once. The specimen was peripheral blood. Receptors originate from a woman younger than 45 with active or convalescent COVID-19. Both conserved end residues are part of each CDR3. D genes are given only for firm matches. Where a row states a size, it is once, few, many or the class of an expanded clone; other rows omit it.

j_gene: TRBJ2-2
v_gene: TRBV7-3
abundance: NA
d_gene: NA
CDR3nt: TGTGCCAGCAGCTTCCGTCCACTTGGGGAGCTGTTTTTT
CDR3aa: CASSFRPLGELFF

j_gene: TRBJ2-2
v_gene: TRBV30
abundance: NA
d_gene: NA
CDR3nt: TGTGCCTGGAGGGGGGACATTCACACCGGGGAGCTGTTTTTT
CDR3aa: CAWRGDIHTGELFF

j_gene: TRBJ2-3
v_gene: TRBV7-9
abundance: NA
d_gene: TRBD2
CDR3nt: TGTGCCAGCAGCTTAGACGGGGGGTTTTCCACAGATACGCAGTATTTT
CDR3aa: CASSLDGGFSTDTQYF

j_gene: TRBJ1-5
v_gene: TRBV19
abundance: NA
d_gene: NA
CDR3nt: TGTGCCAGTAGTACACTACGGACACTTATAAACTGGCCCCAGCATTTT
CDR3aa: CASSTLRTLINWPQHF

j_gene: TRBJ1-2
v_gene: TRBV6-5
abundance: NA
d_gene: TRBD1
CDR3nt: TGTGCCAGCAGTCTAGGACAGGGGCACTATGGCTACACCTTC
CDR3aa: CASSLGQGHYGYTF

j_gene: TRBJ1-2
v_gene: TRBV10-3
abundance: once
d_gene: NA
CDR3nt: TGTGCCACCGCGGGGACGGACTATGGCTACACCTTC
CDR3aa: CATAGTDYGYTF

j_gene: TRBJ1-4
v_gene: TRBV6-5
abundance: NA
d_gene: NA
CDR3nt: TGTGCCAGTCGATTTTGGCAGGATGAAAAACTGTTTTTT
CDR3aa: CASRFWQDEKLFF

j_gene: TRBJ1-2
v_gene: TRBV4-3
abundance: NA
d_gene: NA
CDR3nt: TGCGCCAGCAGCCAAGATCCCGCAGGCTATGGCTACACCTTC
CDR3aa: CASSQDPAGYGYTF

j_gene: TRBJ1-1
v_gene: TRBV4-2
abundance: NA
d_gene: TRBD1
CDR3nt: TGTGCCAGCAGCCCCTCCGGGACAGAAGGCACTGAAGCTTTCTTT
CDR3aa: CASSPSGTEGTEAFF

j_gene: TRBJ2-1
v_gene: TRBV6-2/TRBV6-3
abundance: NA
d_gene: TRBD2
CDR3nt: TGTGCCAGCAGTCAGGGACTAGGGGTCTACAATGAGCAGTTCTTC
CDR3aa: CASSQGLGVYNEQFF

j_gene: TRBJ2-3
v_gene: TRBV28
abundance: once
d_gene: NA
CDR3nt: TGTGCCAGCAATTCCCCCGCTAGCCGTGGCACAGATACGCAGTATTTT
CDR3aa: CASNSPASRGTDTQYF

j_gene: TRBJ1-4
v_gene: TRBV14
abundance: NA
d_gene: NA
CDR3nt: TGTGCCAGCAGCGGGGCAGGGCAACTGTTTTTT
CDR3aa: CASSGAGQLFF

j_gene: TRBJ2-3
v_gene: TRBV4-1
abundance: NA
d_gene: TRBD1
CDR3nt: TGCGCCAGCAGCCAAGAGGGAGGGGGAGGGACAGGGAGCACAGATACGCAGTATTTT
CDR3aa: CASSQEGGGGTGSTDTQYF

j_gene: TRBJ2-5
v_gene: TRBV18
abundance: once
d_gene: TRBD1
CDR3nt: TGTGCCAGCTCACCGCTAAATTCCCTCGGGACAGGGGGCGATGAGACCCAGTACTTC
CDR3aa: CASSPLNSLGTGGDETQYF